The entry that follows covers one TCR beta chain sequence. Its matching antigen is unknown. Germline and junction disagree at one end, which may indicate a read error. The data derive from a study of response to subunit inactivated influenza vaccine. The CDR3 consists of 13 residues. Study-wide findings and caveats: New T cells are recruited in small numbers by each seasonal influenza vaccination, according to the authors' suggestion.

TCRdb redid the calling of the RT-PCR reads with MiXCR, one entry per CDR3 protein. This table holds around 160,000 distinct CDR3 sequences, roughly 10% found once. This rearrangement joins TRBV12-3 or TRBV12-4 to TRBJ2-7; 7 positions match TRBD1. Sequenced material: non-naive T cells sorted from PBMCs, taken roughly 45 days after vaccination. This receptor was taken from a man aged 50 to 60 who received an inactivated influenza vaccine. In nucleotides, the CDR3 is TGTGCCAGCAGTTTGGGGACAGCCTACGAGCGGCACTTC. As protein: CASSLGTAYERHF.